Each of the 16 T cell receptor beta chains below was sequenced from the same sample in a study of cytomegalovirus exposure and HLA in healthy donors. PCR used 60 Vbeta primers and 13 Jbeta primers. Sequencing was performed with immunoSEQ multiplex PCR; in TCRdb, only in-frame clones are kept and a portion is missing. The repertoire holds around 200,000 clones, with around four fifths as singletons. Sequenced: PBMCs. These receptors were obtained from a woman aged 55 to 70 in good health and CMV-seropositive.

This chain's CDR3 is CASSYPPYNEQFF. CDR3 in DNA: TGCGCCAGCAGTTATCCCCCCTACAATGAGCAGTTCTTC. This chain links TRBV5-1 with TRBJ2-1; D remains ambiguous. CDR3 length: 13 residues. Per germline, CDR1 SGHRS and CDR2 YFSETQ. V was clipped by 5 bases and J by 2 bases, with 8 bases between them.

This chain joins TRBV7-2 and TRBJ1-1; tentative D call: TRBD1 (6 bases). Germline assignment: CDR1 SGHTA and CDR2 FQGNSA. With 1 base removed from V and 5 bases from J, the gap between germline ends came to 14 bases. The CDR3 runs 15 residues. The DNA of the CDR3 is TGTGCCAGCAGCTTAGGGTCAGGGGTAGGAACTGAAGCTTTCTTT. It translates to CASSLGSGVGTEAFF. Using reference TRBV7-2 and TRBJ1-1 for the parts outside the CDR3, the full variable domain is GAGVSQSPSNKVTEKGKDVELRCDPISGHTALYWYRQSLGQGLEFLIYFQGNSAPDKSGLPSDRFSAERTGGSVSTLTIQRTQQEDSAVYLCASSLGSGVGTEAFFGQGTRLTVV.

The chain carries TRBV5-1 and TRBJ2-1, with D tentatively TRBD1 (6 bases). Germline V gene data show CDR1 as SGHRS and CDR2 as YFSETQ. The CDR3 length is 13 residues. V dropped 4 bases and J dropped 8 bases, with 13 bases sitting between them. The CDR3 DNA is TGCGCCAGCAGCATGGGGGCCGGGGATGAGCAGTTCTTC. It translates to CASSMGAGDEQFF.

The V gene is TRBV5-1, the J gene TRBJ1-1, with 8 bases fitting TRBD1. The V gene end was trimmed by 2 bases and the J gene end by 1 base; junction bases not matched to a gene: 1. Germline loops: CDR1 SGHRS, CDR2 YFSETQ. This CDR3 has 14 amino acids. The CDR3 is CASSLQGGNTEAFF. For the CDR3, the DNA is TGCGCCAGCAGCTTACAGGGGGGGAACACTGAAGCTTTCTTT.

This clone was seen a few times. The chain links TRBV7-2 to TRBJ2-7, with 10 nucleotides matching TRBD2. Looked up from germline, CDR1 is SGHTA and CDR2 is FQGNSA. The CDR3 is 15 amino acids. J was trimmed by 1 base and V by 4 bases; bases with no gene match: 4. CDR3 region: CASSSRTSGSYEQYF. The DNA for the CDR3 is TGTGCCAGCAGCTCAAGGACTAGCGGATCCTACGAGCAGTACTTC.

V is TRBV5-8 and J is TRBJ1-2; 9 nucleotides align to TRBD1. Germline V lookup: CDR1 SGHTS, CDR2 YDEGEE. J gave up 7 bases and V 5 bases, and 12 bases lay outside the gene matches. This CDR3 spans 15 amino acids. CDR3 bases: TGTGCCAGCAGATTCAACTTCGGACAGGGGATTGGCTACACCTTC. Translated: CASRFNFGQGIGYTF. The full variable domain, with the rest looked up from reference TRBV5-8 and TRBJ1-2, is EAGVTQSPTHLIKTRGQQATLRCSPISGHTSVYWYQQALGLGLQFLLWYDEGEERNRGNFPPRFSGRQFPNYSSELNVNALELEDSALYLCASRFNFGQGIGYTFGSGTRLTVV.

The chain uses TRBV5-4 and TRBJ2-7, with 9 bases fitting TRBD2. Germline values: CDR1 SGHNT, CDR2 YYREEE (reference sequence). The CDR3 contains 15 residues. With 4 bases clipped from V and 0 bases from J, the junction kept 5 bases outside the gene matches. The CDR3: CASSPSGRRSYEQYF. As DNA, the CDR3 is TGTGCCAGCAGCCCAAGCGGGAGGCGCTCCTACGAGCAGTACTTC.

The chain has TRBV2 and TRBJ1-1; D is unclear. The V gene's germline CDR1 is SNHLY and CDR2 FYNNEI. This CDR3 comprises 13 residues. Trimming removed 5 bases at V and 1 base at J, with 8 bases between. The CDR3 reads CASSLEGNTEAFF. Written as DNA, the CDR3 is TGTGCCAGCAGTTTGGAGGGGAACACTGAAGCTTTCTTT.

The CDR3 nucleotides are TGTGCCAGCAGCTCTGGGACTAGCGGGAGTGGAGATACGCAGTATTTT. Protein: CASSSGTSGSGDTQYF. V and J are TRBV7-9 and TRBJ2-3, with 14 bases identical to TRBD2. The CDR3 is 16 residues long. With 4 bases clipped from V and 5 bases from J, the junction kept 5 bases outside the gene matches. Germline V gene lookup returns CDR1 SEHNR and CDR2 FQNEAQ (reference sequence).

The CDR3 nucleotides read TGTGCCAGCAGATTTAGGCAAACAGGGTTCGGTGGCTACACCTTC. Translation gives CASRFRQTGFGGYTF. This chain connects TRBV6-5 to TRBJ1-2; perhaps TRBD1 as D (6 bases). The V and J ends lost 6 bases and 7 bases respectively, with 21 bases between them. This CDR3 spans 15 amino acids. Germline assignment: CDR1 MNHEY and CDR2 SVGAGI.

The rearrangement links TRBV30 to TRBJ1-1, with TRBD1 as a possible D gene (5 bases). CDR1 is GTSNPN and CDR2 is SVGIG in the germline V gene (reference sequence). V lost 1 base and J 1 base, leaving 7 bases between the germline ends. CDR3 length: 13 residues. The CDR3 bases are TGTGCCTGGAGTGAGACAGAGAACACTGAAGCTTTCTTT. It encodes CAWSETENTEAFF.

This sequence joins TRBV9 and TRBJ2-7; D is perhaps TRBD1 (6 bases). The CDR3 has 16 amino acids. Germline V gene sequence: CDR1 SGDLS, CDR2 YYNGEE. Trimming took 3 bases from V and 1 from J, leaving 17 bases between them. The CDR3: CASSEGSWDTSYEQYF. In nucleotides, the CDR3 is TGTGCCAGCAGCGAGGGAAGTTGGGACACATCCTACGAGCAGTACTTC.

J is TRBJ2-7 and V is TRBV5-1, with D possibly TRBD2 on 6 matching bases. V dropped 1 base and J dropped 5 bases, with 10 bases sitting between them. The CDR3 sequence is 13 residues long. Germline V gene data show CDR1 as SGHRS and CDR2 as YFSETQ. The CDR3 nucleotides read TGCGCCAGCAGCTTGAGGCGGGATCACGAGCAGTACTTC. It specifies CASSLRRDHEQYF.

This chain uses TRBV5-1 with TRBJ2-1; TRBD2 matches 11 bases. The CDR3 has 17 residues. The junction had 6 bases not matched to a gene; V was cut back by 2 bases and J by 2 bases. CDR1 is SGHRS, CDR2 YFSETQ, per germline. CDR3 coding DNA: TGCGCCAGCAGCTTAGCCGGGACTAGCGGCACCTACAATGAGCAGTTCTTC. Translated, it gives CASSLAGTSGTYNEQFF.

The chain employs TRBV5-1 and TRBJ2-1; TRBD2 agrees at 7 bases. J was trimmed by 7 bases and V by 0 bases; bases with no gene match: 7. CDR1 and CDR2 (germline): SGHRS, YFSETQ. The CDR3 is 15 amino acids. The CDR3 loop reads CASSLVAGAWNEQFF. The CDR3, as DNA: TGCGCCAGCAGCTTGGTGGCGGGAGCCTGGAATGAGCAGTTCTTC.

The chain is built from TRBV5-4 and TRBJ2-1; 7 bases match TRBD2. This CDR3 region has 12 residues. J gave up 9 bases and V 10 bases, and 10 bases lay outside the gene matches. In germline, CDR1 is SGHNT, CDR2 YYREEE (reference sequence). The CDR3 here is CAASTREGEQFF. The CDR3 DNA reads TGTGCCGCCTCTACTAGGGAGGGTGAGCAGTTCTTC.